A selection of T cell receptor beta chains follows, all from one sample in a study of T cell responses to AZD1222 COVID-19 vaccine. Produced via immunoSEQ multiplex PCR; TCRdb's table is partial and in-frame only. The repertoire has roughly 120,000 clones, approximately 94% of them found once; the top ten carry roughly 3.1%. The sequencing here drew on peripheral blood, taken 28 days after the second AZD1222 dose. The receptors come from an adult who received the AZD1222 COVID-19 vaccine. The CDR3 runs from the conserved cysteine through the conserved F or W. A D gene is named only where the DNA matches it firmly. Rows may omit the clone size; those that give it use once, few, many or a size class.

>TRBV18|.|.|TRBJ1-2
TGTGCCAGCTCATTTTCGGCGGGGGACTATGGCTACACCTTC
CASSFSAGDYGYTF
>TRBV12-3/TRBV12-4|.|.|TRBJ1-1
TGTGCCAGCCGGGACCAAAACACTGAAGCTTTCTTT
CASRDQNTEAFF
>TRBV10-3|TRBD1|.|TRBJ1-2
TGTGCCATCAGTGGACCCGACAGGGAGGACTATGGCTACACCTTC
CAISGPDREDYGYTF
>TRBV4-1|TRBD1|.|TRBJ1-1
TGCGCCAGCAGACTAGGGACAGGGTTGACCTCCCCCTTCTTT
CASRLGTGLTSPFF
>TRBV4-1|.|.|TRBJ1-2
TGCGCCAGCAGCCAGAGGCACACGTCTAACTATGGCTACACCTTC
CASSQRHTSNYGYTF
>TRBV7-9|TRBD1|.|TRBJ1-1
TGTGCCAGCAGCTTAACCGTGGGACAGGAAGCTTTCTTT
CASSLTVGQEAFF
>TRBV4-2|TRBD1|.|TRBJ1-2
TGTGCCAGCAGCCAAGGGACAGGGCTTGGCTACACCTTC
CASSQGTGLGYTF
>TRBV11-3|.|.|TRBJ2-1
TGTGCCAGCAGCTCCCGAACAGGCGGATCCTACAATGAGCAGTTCTTC
CASSSRTGGSYNEQFF
>TRBV27|TRBD1|few|TRBJ1-2
TGTGCCAGCAGTCCGAGCACGGGACAGGGAGGTCTGGGCTACACCTTC
CASSPSTGQGGLGYTF
>TRBV5-4|TRBD2|.|TRBJ2-3
TGTGCCAGCAGCGGGCGGAACAGCGGGGGAGGCCTATCAAGCACAGATACGCAGTATTTT
CASSGRNSGGGLSSTDTQYF
>TRBV6-5|.|few|TRBJ2-1
TGTGCCAGCAGTTCGGGGCAGGGGCATCTCGCGCAGTTCTTC
CASSSGQGHLAQFF
>TRBV29-1|TRBD2|.|TRBJ2-5
TGCAGCGCCGGAGGAGCTAGCGGGTTAGGGGAGACCCAGTACTTC
CSAGGASGLGETQYF
>TRBV12-3/TRBV12-4|.|once|TRBJ1-3
TGTGCCAGCAGTTTTTCTGGAAACACCATATATTTT
CASSFSGNTIYF
>TRBV9|TRBD2|.|TRBJ2-3
TGTGCCAGCAGCCCCTCCAGCGGGAGGGCCGGGAGTACGCAGTATTTT
CASSPSSGRAGSTQYF
>TRBV5-1|TRBD1|.|TRBJ1-1
TGCGCCAGCAGCTTGTACGCCCCGGGACAGACGAACACTGAAGCTTTCTTT
CASSLYAPGQTNTEAFF
>TRBV21-1|.|.|TRBJ2-1
TGTGCCAGCAGCCCACGACTAGCGGGGGACAATGAGCAGTTCTTC
CASSPRLAGDNEQFF
>TRBV10-1|.|once|TRBJ1-1
TGCGCCAGCAGTGGGGCCGAGACGGGGAACACTGAAGCTTTCTTT
CASSGAETGNTEAFF
>TRBV2|.|.|TRBJ1-3
TGTGCCAGCAGTGGTGCCGGGGCTGGAAACACCATATATTTT
CASSGAGAGNTIYF
>TRBV4-1|.|.|TRBJ1-1
TGCGCCAGCAGCCAAGGCCGGGGCCGGACCTTGGACACTGAAGCTTTCTTT
CASSQGRGRTLDTEAFF
>TRBV12-3/TRBV12-4|.|.|TRBJ1-2
TGTGCCAGCAGTTTCCGGGACAACTATGGCTACACCTTC
CASSFRDNYGYTF
>TRBV19|.|.|TRBJ1-2
TGTGCCAGTAGTATAGACAATGTCTATGGCTACACCTTC
CASSIDNVYGYTF
>TRBV19|.|few|TRBJ1-1
TGTGCCAGTACCGTAGACAGTGGAAGCGAAGCTTTCTTT
CASTVDSGSEAFF
>TRBV7-8|.|.|TRBJ1-1
TGTGCCAGCAGCTTGCCAGCCCGGGACGCCGGCCAAGGCGACACTGAAGCTTTCTTT
CASSLPARDAGQGDTEAFF
>TRBV27|TRBD2|.|TRBJ2-3
TGTGCCAGCAGTTTAGGGGCGGGGGGGCTTCCCCCCGTCATCGCGCAGTATTTT
CASSLGAGGLPPVIAQYF
>TRBV2|.|.|TRBJ2-5
TGTGCCAGCAGTGAATCGGGGGTAAAAGAGACCCAGTACTTC
CASSESGVKETQYF
>TRBV7-9|.|once|TRBJ1-2
TGTGCCAGCAGCCCACAGGGTTGGTATGGCTACACCTTC
CASSPQGWYGYTF
>TRBV5-8|.|.|TRBJ2-2
TGTGCCAGCAGCTTGTGGGGACTTCCTGCGGCCGGGGAGCTGTTTTTT
CASSLWGLPAAGELFF
>TRBV11-3|.|.|TRBJ2-2
TGTGCCAGCAGCCGGACAGTTTCACTGGGTCCAAACACCGGGGAGCTGTTTTTT
CASSRTVSLGPNTGELFF
>TRBV11-2|.|.|TRBJ2-3
TGTGCCAGCAGCTTAGTAATAGATACGCAGTATTTT
CASSLVIDTQYF
>TRBV5-4|.|.|TRBJ2-1
TGTGCCAGCAGCACAGGGAACAATGAGCAGTTCTTC
CASSTGNNEQFF
>TRBV18|TRBD2|once|TRBJ2-3
TGTGCCAGCTCATTATACGCGGGAGGCGCGAGCACAGATACGCAGTATTTT
CASSLYAGGASTDTQYF
>TRBV2|.|.|TRBJ1-5
TGTGCCAGCAGTGAAGGAGGGAGTGGGCAGCCCCAGCATTTT
CASSEGGSGQPQHF
>TRBV5-1|.|.|TRBJ1-3
TGCGCCAGCAGCCTGGGACCGACCTCTGGAAACACCATATATTTT
CASSLGPTSGNTIYF
>TRBV6-5|.|.|TRBJ2-2
TGTGCCGTTCACCCCGCCTGGGGGTACACCGGGGAGCTGTTTTTT
CAVHPAWGYTGELFF
>TRBV27|.|.|TRBJ1-1
TGTGCCAGCAGTTTAGGTATTCGCACTGAAGCTTTCTTT
CASSLGIRTEAFF
>TRBV6-1|.|.|TRBJ1-1
TGTGCCAGCAGTGATTGGGGAGTTGGCACTGAAGCTTTCTTT
CASSDWGVGTEAFF
>TRBV6-1|TRBD1|.|TRBJ1-5
TGTGCCAGCAGTGAGGACAGGGGATGGCAGCCCCAGCATTTT
CASSEDRGWQPQHF
>TRBV14|.|.|TRBJ2-7
TGTGCCAGCAGCCAAGATCCCAGTGCCCCATGGGAGCAGTACTTC
CASSQDPSAPWEQYF
>TRBV19|TRBD2|.|TRBJ2-1
TGTGCCAGAAGCGAAGCCGGGACTAGCGGGGTCTACAATGAGCAGTTCTTC
CARSEAGTSGVYNEQFF
>TRBV6-5|.|.|TRBJ1-2
TGTGCCAGCAGTTACGGGCAGTATGGCTACACCTTC
CASSYGQYGYTF
>TRBV5-4|TRBD2|.|TRBJ2-7
TGTGCCAGCAGCTGGGGACTAGCGGGGGACTACGAGCAGTACTTC
CASSWGLAGDYEQYF
>TRBV5-4|.|.|TRBJ2-3
TGTGCCAGCAGCCAAAAGGCATTAGGCACAGATACGCAGTATTTT
CASSQKALGTDTQYF
>TRBV2|.|.|TRBJ1-4
TGTGCCAGCAGTGGCGAGACACGCGCTAATGAAAAACTGTTTTTT
CASSGETRANEKLFF
>TRBV7-9|.|.|TRBJ1-5
TGTGCCAGCAGCCCAGACCGCGGAAGTTATAGCAATCAGCCCCAGCATTTT
CASSPDRGSYSNQPQHF
>TRBV7-9|.|few|TRBJ2-2
TGTGCCAGCAGCTCGGGCTGGCCATTTGATAGCTGGGAGCTGTTTTTT
CASSSGWPFDSWELFF
>TRBV10-2|TRBD2|.|TRBJ2-7
TGCGCCAGCAGGCCTACTAGCGGGAGCTCCTACGAGCAGTACTTC
CASRPTSGSSYEQYF
>TRBV11-2|.|.|TRBJ1-1
TGTGCCAGCAGCTTACCTGGCCGGGGAAACACTGAAGCTTTCTTT
CASSLPGRGNTEAFF
>TRBV18|TRBD1|.|TRBJ2-5
TGTGCCAGCTCACCTGGGACAGCGAGAGAGACCCAGTACTTC
CASSPGTARETQYF